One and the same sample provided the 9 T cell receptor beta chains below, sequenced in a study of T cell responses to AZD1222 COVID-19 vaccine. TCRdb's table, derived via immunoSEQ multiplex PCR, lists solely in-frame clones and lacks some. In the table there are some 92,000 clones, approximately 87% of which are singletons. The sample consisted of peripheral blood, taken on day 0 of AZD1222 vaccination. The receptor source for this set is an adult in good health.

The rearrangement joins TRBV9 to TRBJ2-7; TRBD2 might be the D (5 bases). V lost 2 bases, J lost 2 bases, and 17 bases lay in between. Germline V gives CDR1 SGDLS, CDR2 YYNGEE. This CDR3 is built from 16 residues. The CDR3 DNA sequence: TGTGCCAGCAGCGTTGGGGTGAGTAGCGAGACCTACGAGCAGTACTTC. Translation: CASSVGVSSETYEQYF.

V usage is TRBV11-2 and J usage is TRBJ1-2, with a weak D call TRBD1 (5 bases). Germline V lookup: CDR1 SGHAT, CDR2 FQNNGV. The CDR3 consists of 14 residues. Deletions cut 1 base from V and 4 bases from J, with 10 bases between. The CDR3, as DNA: TGTGCCAGCAGCTTAGGGGGGTTTTCCTATGGCTACACCTTC. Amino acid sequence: CASSLGGFSYGYTF.

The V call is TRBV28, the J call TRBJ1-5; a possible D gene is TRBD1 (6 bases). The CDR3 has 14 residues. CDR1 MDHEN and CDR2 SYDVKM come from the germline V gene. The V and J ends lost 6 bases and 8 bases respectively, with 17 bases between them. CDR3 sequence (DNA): TGTGCCAGCAGGCCCAGCCAGGGGAGAGAGCCCCAGCATTTT. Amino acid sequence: CASRPSQGREPQHF. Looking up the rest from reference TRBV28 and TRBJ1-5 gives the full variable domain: DVKVTQSSRYLVKRTGEKVFLECVQDMDHENMFWYRQDPGLGLRLIYFSYDVKMKEKGDIPEGYSVSREKKERFSLILESASTNQTSMYLCASRPSQGREPQHFGDGTRLSIL.

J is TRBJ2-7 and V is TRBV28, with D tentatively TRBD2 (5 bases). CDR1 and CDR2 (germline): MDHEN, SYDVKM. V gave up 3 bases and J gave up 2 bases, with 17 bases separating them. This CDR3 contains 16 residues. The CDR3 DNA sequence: TGTGCCAGCAGTTTCTCTCTTGTTGGACTTACCTACGAGCAGTACTTC. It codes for CASSFSLVGLTYEQYF.

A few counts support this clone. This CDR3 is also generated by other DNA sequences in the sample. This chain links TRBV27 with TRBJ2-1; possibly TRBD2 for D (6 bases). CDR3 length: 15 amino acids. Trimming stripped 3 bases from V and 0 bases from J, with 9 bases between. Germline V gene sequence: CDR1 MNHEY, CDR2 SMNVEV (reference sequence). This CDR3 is CASSFRGSSYNEQFF. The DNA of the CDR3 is TGTGCCAGCAGTTTTCGGGGGAGCTCCTACAATGAGCAGTTCTTC.

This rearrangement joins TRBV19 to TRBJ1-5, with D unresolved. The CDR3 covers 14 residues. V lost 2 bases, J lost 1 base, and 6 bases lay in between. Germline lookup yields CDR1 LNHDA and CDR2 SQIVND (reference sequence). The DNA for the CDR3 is TGTGCCAGTAGTATATTACAGAGCAATCAGCCCCAGCATTTT. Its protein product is CASSILQSNQPQHF.

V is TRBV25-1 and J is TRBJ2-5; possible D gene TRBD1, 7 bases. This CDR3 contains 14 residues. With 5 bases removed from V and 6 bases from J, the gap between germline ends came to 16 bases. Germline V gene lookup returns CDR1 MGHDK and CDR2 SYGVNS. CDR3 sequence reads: CASSSTGRLQTQYF. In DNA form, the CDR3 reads TGTGCCAGCAGTTCGACAGGGAGGTTGCAGACCCAGTACTTC.

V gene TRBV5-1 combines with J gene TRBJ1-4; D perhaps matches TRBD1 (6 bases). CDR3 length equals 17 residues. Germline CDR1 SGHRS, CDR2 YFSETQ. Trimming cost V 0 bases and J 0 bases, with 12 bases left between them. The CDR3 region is CASSLARGFSTNEKLFF. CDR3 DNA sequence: TGCGCCAGCAGCTTGGCCAGGGGATTCTCAACTAATGAAAAACTGTTTTTT. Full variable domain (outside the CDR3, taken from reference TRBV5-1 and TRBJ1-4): KAGVTQTPRYLIKTRGQQVTLSCSPISGHRSVSWYQQTPGQGLQFLFEYFSETQRNKGNFPGRFSGRQFSNSRSEMNVSTLELGDSALYLCASSLARGFSTNEKLFFGSGTQLSVL.

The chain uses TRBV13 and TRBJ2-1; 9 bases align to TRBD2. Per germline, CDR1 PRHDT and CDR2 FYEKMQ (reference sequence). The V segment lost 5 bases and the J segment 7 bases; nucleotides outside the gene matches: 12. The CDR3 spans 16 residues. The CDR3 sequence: CASSTTAGGGKNEQFF. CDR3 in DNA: TGTGCCAGCAGCACCACAGCGGGAGGCGGTAAGAATGAGCAGTTCTTC.